The clone carrying this TCR beta chain was detected many times. Its target is unknown. Germline V gives CDR1 SGHAT, CDR2 FQNNGV. The CDR3 contains 15 residues. The V and J ends lost 1 base and 6 bases, in that order; junction bases with no gene match: 7. The data derive from a study of read filtering for tumor transcriptome and immune sequencing. Study findings and constraints: The sorted CD138-negative fraction was a mixed bone marrow immune population, not purified T cells. RNA-seq captured clonotypes less deeply and reliably than IR-seq.

Bone marrow was sampled from every patient at the time of active disease. From around 440 ng of RNA, a library with molecular barcoded alpha/delta and beta/gamma adaptors was made. TCRdb called the reads again in MiXCR, with one record for every CDR3 protein. This table has tens of thousands of distinct CDR3 sequences, approximately 15% appearing once. The sequencing input was a population of CD138-negative cells sorted from bone marrow. This TCR derives from a donor at least 40 years old with multiple myeloma. The V and J genes are TRBV11-2 and TRBJ2-3; 7 bases line up with TRBD2. CDR3 DNA: TGTGCCAGCAGCTTAGGTCGAGCGGGAAGCGATACGCAGTATTTT. Translation gives CASSLGRAGSDTQYF.